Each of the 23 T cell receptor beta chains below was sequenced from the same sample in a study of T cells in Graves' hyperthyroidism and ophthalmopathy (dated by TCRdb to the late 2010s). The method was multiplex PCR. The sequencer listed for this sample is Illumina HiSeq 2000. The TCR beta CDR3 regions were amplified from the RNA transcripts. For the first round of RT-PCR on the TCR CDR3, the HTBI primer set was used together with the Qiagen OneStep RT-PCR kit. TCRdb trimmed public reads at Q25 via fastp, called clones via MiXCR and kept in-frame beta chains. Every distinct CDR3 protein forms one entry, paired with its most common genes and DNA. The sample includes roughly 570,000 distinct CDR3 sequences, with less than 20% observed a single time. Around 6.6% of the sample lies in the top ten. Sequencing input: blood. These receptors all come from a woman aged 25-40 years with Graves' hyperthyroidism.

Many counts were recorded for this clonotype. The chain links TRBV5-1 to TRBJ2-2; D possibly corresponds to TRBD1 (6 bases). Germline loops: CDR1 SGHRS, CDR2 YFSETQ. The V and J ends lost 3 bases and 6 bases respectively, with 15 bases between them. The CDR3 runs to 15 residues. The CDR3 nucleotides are TGCGCCAGCAGCTGGAAGATACAGGGTGCCGGGGAGCTGTTTTTT. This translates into CASSWKIQGAGELFF.

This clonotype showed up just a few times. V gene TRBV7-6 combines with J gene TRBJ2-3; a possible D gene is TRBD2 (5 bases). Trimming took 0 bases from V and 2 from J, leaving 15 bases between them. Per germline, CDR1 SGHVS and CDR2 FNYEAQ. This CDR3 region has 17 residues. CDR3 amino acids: CASSLARLYSDTDTQYF. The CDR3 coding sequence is TGTGCCAGCAGCTTAGCCCGACTATACTCCGACACAGATACGCAGTATTTT.

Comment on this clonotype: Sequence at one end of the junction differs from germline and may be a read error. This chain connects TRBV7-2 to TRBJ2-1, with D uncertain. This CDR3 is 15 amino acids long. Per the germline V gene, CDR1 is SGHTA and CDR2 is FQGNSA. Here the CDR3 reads CASSLARDQNNEQSF. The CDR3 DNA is TGTGCCAGCAGCTTAGCAAGAGACCAGAACAATGAGCAGTCCTTC.

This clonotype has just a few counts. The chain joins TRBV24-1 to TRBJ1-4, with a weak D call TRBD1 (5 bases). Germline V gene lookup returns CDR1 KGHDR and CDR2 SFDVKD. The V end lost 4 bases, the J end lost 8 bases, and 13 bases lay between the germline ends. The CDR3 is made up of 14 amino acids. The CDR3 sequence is CATSEGGQKEKLFF. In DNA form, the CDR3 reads TGTGCCACCAGTGAAGGCGGACAAAAAGAAAAACTGTTTTTT.

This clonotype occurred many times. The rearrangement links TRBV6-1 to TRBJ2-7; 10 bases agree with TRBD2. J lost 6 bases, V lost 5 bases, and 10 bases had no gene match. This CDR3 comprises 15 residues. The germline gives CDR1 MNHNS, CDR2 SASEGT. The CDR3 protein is CASSRGLAGEGEQYF. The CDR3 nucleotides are TGTGCCAGCAGTCGGGGGCTAGCGGGAGAGGGCGAGCAGTACTTC.

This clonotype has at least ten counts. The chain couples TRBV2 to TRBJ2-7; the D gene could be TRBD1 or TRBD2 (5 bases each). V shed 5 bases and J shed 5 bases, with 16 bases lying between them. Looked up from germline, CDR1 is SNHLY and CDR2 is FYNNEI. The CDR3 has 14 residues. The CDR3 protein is CASSPDGAAHEQYF. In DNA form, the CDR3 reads TGTGCCAGCAGTCCAGACGGGGCGGCCCACGAGCAGTACTTC. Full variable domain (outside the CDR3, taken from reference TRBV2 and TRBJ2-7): EPEVTQTPSHQVTQMGQEVILRCVPISNHLYFYWYRQILGQKVEFLVSFYNNEISEKSEIFDDQFSVERPDGSNFTLKIRSTKLEDSAMYFCASSPDGAAHEQYFGPGTRLTVT.

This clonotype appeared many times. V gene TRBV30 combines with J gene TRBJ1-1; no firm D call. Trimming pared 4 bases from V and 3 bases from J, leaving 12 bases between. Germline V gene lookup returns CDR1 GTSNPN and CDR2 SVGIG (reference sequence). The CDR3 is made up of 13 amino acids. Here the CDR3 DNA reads TGTGCCTGGAAAATATTGACGGACACTGAAGCTTTCTTT. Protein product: CAWKILTDTEAFF.

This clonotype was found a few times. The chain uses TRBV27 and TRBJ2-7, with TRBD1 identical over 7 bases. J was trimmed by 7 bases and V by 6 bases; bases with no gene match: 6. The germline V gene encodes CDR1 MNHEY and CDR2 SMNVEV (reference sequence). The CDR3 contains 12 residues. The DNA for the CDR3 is TGTGCCAGCAGCTACGCACAGGGGGAGCAGTACTTC. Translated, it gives CASSYAQGEQYF.

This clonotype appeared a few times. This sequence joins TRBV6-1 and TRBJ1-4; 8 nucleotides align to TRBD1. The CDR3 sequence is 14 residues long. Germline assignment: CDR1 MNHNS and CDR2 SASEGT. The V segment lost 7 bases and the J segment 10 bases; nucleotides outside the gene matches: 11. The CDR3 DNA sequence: TGTGCCAGCAAAACACAGGGGGTCTGGGTAAAACTGTTTTTT. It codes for CASKTQGVWVKLFF.

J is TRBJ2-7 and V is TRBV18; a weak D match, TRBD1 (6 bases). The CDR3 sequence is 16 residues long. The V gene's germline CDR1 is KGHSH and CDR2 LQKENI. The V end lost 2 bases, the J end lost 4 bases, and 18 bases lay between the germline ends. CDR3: CASSPDNRVAPYEQYF. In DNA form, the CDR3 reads TGTGCCAGCTCACCAGACAACAGGGTGGCCCCGTACGAGCAGTACTTC.

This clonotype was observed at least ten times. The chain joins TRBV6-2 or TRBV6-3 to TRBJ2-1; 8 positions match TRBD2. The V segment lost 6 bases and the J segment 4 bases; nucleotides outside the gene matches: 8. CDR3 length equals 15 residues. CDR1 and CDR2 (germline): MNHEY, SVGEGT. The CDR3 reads CASRILAGPYNEQFF. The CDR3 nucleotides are TGTGCCAGCAGGATATTAGCGGGACCGTACAATGAGCAGTTCTTC.

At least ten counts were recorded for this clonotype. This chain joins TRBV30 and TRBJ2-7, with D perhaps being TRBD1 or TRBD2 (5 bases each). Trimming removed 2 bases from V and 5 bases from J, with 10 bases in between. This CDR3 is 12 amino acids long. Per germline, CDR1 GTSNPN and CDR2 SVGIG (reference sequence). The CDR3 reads CAWSPEGHEQYF. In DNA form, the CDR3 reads TGTGCCTGGAGTCCCGAGGGGCACGAGCAGTACTTC.

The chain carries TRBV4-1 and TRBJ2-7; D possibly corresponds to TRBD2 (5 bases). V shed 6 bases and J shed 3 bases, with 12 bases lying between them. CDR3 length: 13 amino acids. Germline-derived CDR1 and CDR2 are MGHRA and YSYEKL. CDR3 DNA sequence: TGCGCCAGCAGTAGAAACCGGGACTACGAGCAGTACTTC. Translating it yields CASSRNRDYEQYF.

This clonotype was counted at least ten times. The CDR3 is CASSPLESSYEQYF. CDR3 bases: TGTGCCAGCTCACCCCTCGAGAGCTCCTACGAGCAGTACTTC. The V gene is TRBV18, the J gene TRBJ2-7; D is unresolved. The CDR3 is 14 residues long. Germline lookup yields CDR1 KGHSH and CDR2 LQKENI. V lost 3 bases to trimming and J lost 0 bases, with 9 bases between them.

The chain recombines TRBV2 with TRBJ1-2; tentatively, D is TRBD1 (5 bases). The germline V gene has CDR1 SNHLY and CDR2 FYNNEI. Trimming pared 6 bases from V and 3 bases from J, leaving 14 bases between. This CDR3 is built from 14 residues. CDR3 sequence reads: CASSGGGNYYGYTF. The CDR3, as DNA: TGTGCCAGCAGCGGGGGAGGGAATTACTATGGCTACACCTTC. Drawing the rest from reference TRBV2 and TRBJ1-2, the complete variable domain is EPEVTQTPSHQVTQMGQEVILRCVPISNHLYFYWYRQILGQKVEFLVSFYNNEISEKSEIFDDQFSVERPDGSNFTLKIRSTKLEDSAMYFCASSGGGNYYGYTFGSGTRLTVV.

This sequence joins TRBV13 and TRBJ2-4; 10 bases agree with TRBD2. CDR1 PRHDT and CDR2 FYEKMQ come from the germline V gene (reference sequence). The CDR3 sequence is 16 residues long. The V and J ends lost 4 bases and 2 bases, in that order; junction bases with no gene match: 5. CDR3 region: CASSWGLAYTKNIQYF. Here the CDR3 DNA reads TGTGCCAGCAGCTGGGGACTAGCGTATACCAAAAACATTCAGTACTTC.

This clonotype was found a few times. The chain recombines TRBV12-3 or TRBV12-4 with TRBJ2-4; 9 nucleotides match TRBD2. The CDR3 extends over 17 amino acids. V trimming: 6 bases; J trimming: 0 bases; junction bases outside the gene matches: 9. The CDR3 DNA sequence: TGTGCCAGCAGCCTCGAAAGCGGGGGGATAGCCAAAAACATTCAGTACTTC. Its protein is CASSLESGGIAKNIQYF.

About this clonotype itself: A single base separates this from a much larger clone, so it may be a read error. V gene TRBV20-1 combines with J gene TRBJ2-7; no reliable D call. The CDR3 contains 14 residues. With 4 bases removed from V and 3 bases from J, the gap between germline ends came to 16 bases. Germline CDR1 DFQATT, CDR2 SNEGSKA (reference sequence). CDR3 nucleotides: TGCAGTGCTAAGGTGCCGGGCCTACGCTACGAGCAGTACTTC. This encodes CSAKVPGLRYEQYF.

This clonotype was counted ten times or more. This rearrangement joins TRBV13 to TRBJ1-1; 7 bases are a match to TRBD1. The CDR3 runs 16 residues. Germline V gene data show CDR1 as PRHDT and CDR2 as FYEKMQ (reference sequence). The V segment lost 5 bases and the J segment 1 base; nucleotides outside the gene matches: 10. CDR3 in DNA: TGTGCCAGCAGCGAAGAAGGGGGCGCTCCGAACACTGAAGCTTTCTTT. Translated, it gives CASSEEGGAPNTEAFF.

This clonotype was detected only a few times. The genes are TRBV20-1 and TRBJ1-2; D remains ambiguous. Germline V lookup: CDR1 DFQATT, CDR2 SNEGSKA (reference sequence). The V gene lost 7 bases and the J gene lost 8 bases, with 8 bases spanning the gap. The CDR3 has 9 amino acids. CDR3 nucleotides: TGCAGTGGGGCCTGGGGCTACACCTTC. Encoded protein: CSGAWGYTF.

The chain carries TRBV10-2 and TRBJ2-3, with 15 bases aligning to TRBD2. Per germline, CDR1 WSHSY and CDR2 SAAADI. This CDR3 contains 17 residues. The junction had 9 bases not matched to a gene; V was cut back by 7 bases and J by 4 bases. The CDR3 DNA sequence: TGCGCCAGCAATAGACCGGGACTAGCGGGAGGTTCAGATACGCAGTATTTT. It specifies CASNRPGLAGGSDTQYF.

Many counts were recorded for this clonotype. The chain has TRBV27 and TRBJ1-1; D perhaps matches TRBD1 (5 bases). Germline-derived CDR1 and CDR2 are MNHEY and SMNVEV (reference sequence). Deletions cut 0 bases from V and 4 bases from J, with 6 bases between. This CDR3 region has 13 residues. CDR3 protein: CASSLSGLTEAFF. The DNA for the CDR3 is TGTGCCAGCAGTTTATCGGGGCTCACTGAAGCTTTCTTT.

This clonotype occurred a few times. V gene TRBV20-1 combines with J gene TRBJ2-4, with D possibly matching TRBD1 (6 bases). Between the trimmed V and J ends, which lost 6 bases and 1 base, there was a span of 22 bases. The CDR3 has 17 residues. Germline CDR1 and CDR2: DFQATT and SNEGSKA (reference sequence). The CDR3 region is CSANTPGGQGAKNIQYF. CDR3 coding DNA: TGCAGTGCGAACACCCCTGGGGGTCAGGGGGCCAAAAACATTCAGTACTTC.